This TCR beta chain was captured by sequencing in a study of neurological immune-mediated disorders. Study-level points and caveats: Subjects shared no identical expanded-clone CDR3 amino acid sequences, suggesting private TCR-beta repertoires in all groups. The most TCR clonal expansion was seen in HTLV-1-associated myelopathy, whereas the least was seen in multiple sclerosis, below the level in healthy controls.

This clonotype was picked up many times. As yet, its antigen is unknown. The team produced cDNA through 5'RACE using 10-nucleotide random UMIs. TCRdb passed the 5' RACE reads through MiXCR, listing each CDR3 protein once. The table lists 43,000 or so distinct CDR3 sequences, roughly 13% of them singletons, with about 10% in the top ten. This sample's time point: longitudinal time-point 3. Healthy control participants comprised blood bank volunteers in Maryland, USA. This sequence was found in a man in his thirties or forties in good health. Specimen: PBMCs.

The CDR3 DNA reads TGTGCCAGCAGCCTATCCGGGACAGGGGGCAACGAGCAGTACTTC. This translates into CASSLSGTGGNEQYF. This chain joins TRBV7-2 and TRBJ2-7, with 12 bases fitting TRBD1. V shed 5 bases and J 5 bases; nucleotides not matched to a gene: 7. The CDR3 is 15 amino acids. CDR1 is SGHTA and CDR2 is FQGNSA in the germline V gene.